This TCR beta chain was obtained from a study of Ad26.COV2.S vaccination and SARS-CoV-2 variants (dated by TCRdb to the early 2020s). Study-wide context: Vaccine-arm donors came from COV1001, a multicentre, randomized, double-blind, placebo-controlled phase I-IIa trial of Ad26.COV2.S in healthy adults. TCRbeta repertoire sequencing served as the tool for gauging how specific and how broad the SARS-CoV-2-reactive T cell receptors were following Ad26.COV2.S vaccination. A total of approximately 32 samples were included in the TCR-sequenced set, comprising 19 Ad26.COV2.S vaccine recipients, 5 placebo recipients and 8 SARS-CoV-2 convalescent individuals. Trial participants were randomized into five groups of five, in which low-dose or high-dose Ad26.COV2.S was given once or twice, or placebo was given on both occasions. Ad26.COV2.S was administered intramuscularly at 5 x 10^10 or 1 x 10^11 viral particles, either as a single shot or as two shots given 56 days apart. Investigators remained blinded to trial group allocation during experiments and outcome assessment. Here is what the overall study found, with its caveats: The authors noted that the TCR breadth and depth analyses may have underestimated total T cell responses. Spike-specific TCR breadth was higher in Ad26.COV2.S recipients than in placebo recipients (P = 0.0014). After vaccination, substantial breadth of spike-specific CD8+ and CD4+ T cell responses was reported. Comparable non-spike TCR breadth was observed between vaccine and placebo recipients, consistent with only spike being contained in the vaccine. The study was not powered to compare responses between vaccine doses or regimens.

This clone was recorded once. The antigen this receptor binds is unknown. Per-base quality was not reported, and no clone a single base away is much larger than it. This specimen's treatment or condition label, interpreted: approximately 18 received Ad26.COV2.S at low or high dose, single or two shots; roughly 5 received placebo; per-sample allocation not given. For vaccine and placebo recipients, the sequenced repertoires came from samples collected on day 63 after the first injection. Between 29 July and 7 August 2020, Cohort 1b enrolled 20 to 30 adults aged 18-55 years at one site in Boston, USA. As a vaccine, Ad26.COV2.S was a replication-incompetent adenovirus type 26 vector that expressed a prefusion-stabilized SARS-CoV-2 spike protein derived from the original Wuhan strain. The immunoSEQ Assay was used to sequence TCRbeta CDR3 regions. After extraction, genomic DNA underwent amplification by bias-controlled multiplex PCR, followed by high-throughput sequencing. The paper's processing steps were these. To quantify the absolute abundance of each unique TCRbeta CDR3 region, sequences were collapsed and filtered. T cell fraction was estimated by normalizing TCRbeta template counts to usable DNA, with usable DNA measured through amplification of reference genes found in all nucleated cells. Repertoire TCRs were annotated as SARS-CoV-2-specific when V gene, CDR3 amino acid sequence and J gene were exactly matched to a known reactive TCR set. MIRA supplied the reference SARS-CoV-2 TCR set, which was filtered for enrichment in COVID-19-positive ImmuneCODE repertoires so that public or cross-reactive TCRs were removed. Based on the MIRA antigens, annotated TCRs were further analysed at the level of specific ORF or position within ORF. Breadth was defined as the number of annotated unique rearrangements divided by the total number of unique productive rearrangements, and depth was defined as the summed frequency of the annotated unique rearrangements. Two-sided Wilcoxon rank-sum tests were applied when comparing TCR breadth between groups. TCRdb stores this immuneACCESS table with in-frame sequences only. Part of the clones is absent; in the studies checked, under half of the shortfall reflects unresolved V genes, and no reason is known for the rest. That table is the source of V, J and clone size, and D and trimming were worked out from the DNA. For this sample there are approximately 300,000 clones; 86% appear just once. The ten largest clones add up to more than 1.5% of the sample.

Sequences ENHRY (CDR1) and SYGVKD (CDR2) are obtained from the germline V gene. From the cysteine up to the phenylalanine, the CDR3 has a length of 17 residues. Solely the CDR3 DNA is kept, with 51 bases framed from the first base. Trimming accounts for 0 bases at V and 1 base at J, while the number of junction bases matched to no gene is 5. Sequenced material: peripheral blood, taken in a trial of Ad26.COV2.S vaccine versus placebo. The TCR was taken from a person between 18 and 60 years old who received the Ad26.COV2.S COVID-19 vaccine or a placebo. The chain links TRBV10-3 with TRBJ1-3; TRBD1 agrees with 8 junctional bases. The CDR3 region reads CAISESRTGLSGNTIYF. The DNA is as follows: TGTGCCATCAGTGAGTCTCGGACAGGGTTGTCTGGAAACACCATATATTTT.